This record concerns one TCR gamma chain sequence. What it recognizes is unknown. The CDR3 is made up of 13 amino acids. Germline V gene lookup returns CDR1 GITISATS and CDR2 ISYDGTV (reference sequence). The trim removed 0 bases at V and 11 bases at J, leaving 10 bases unmatched. Using around 200 ng of biopsy DNA, TRG was amplified with LymphoTrack primers. With CATT, TCRdb re-called clones from the multiplex PCR reads. Of about 2,500 gamma-chain clones listed, approximately 50% are singletons. This sample is part of a study of intestinal T cells in coeliac disease. Study results and caveats: TRG clustering correctly classified most of the 54 biopsies (about 94%). Coeliac and control groups differed significantly in age. Reported leave-one-out accuracy of TRD kmer clustering was 91%.

For each case, the template was genomic DNA from ten roughly 4.6-µm formalin-fixed paraffin-embedded scrolls. What was sequenced was a duodenal biopsy. The clonotype originates from a human donor with celiac disease. The chain links TRGV9 to TRGJ1 or TRGJ2. The CDR3 region has the DNA TGTGCCTTGTGGGAGGTGCCGAGTGAGGAGAAACTCTTT. It is translated as CALWEVPSEEKLF.